The clone carrying this T cell receptor beta chain was found many times. This entry comes from a study of patients and donors after allogeneic stem cell transplantation. TCRdb independently ran MiXCR on the RT-PCR reads; one entry per CDR3 protein. The sample consists of about a million distinct CDR3 sequences, around 17% of them appearing once. CDR3 length equals 14 residues. The V gene lost 3 bases and the J gene lost 7 bases, with 19 bases spanning the gap. Germline V CDR1 and CDR2: DFQATT, SNEGSKA (reference sequence). Input material: blood, either unsorted or a sorted T cell fraction (not recorded which). The sequence derives from a human donor who was either an allogeneic HSCT recipient or a stem cell or donor lymphocyte infusion donor (not recorded which). It is not recorded whose cells these are; they may come from a transplant donor. The chain combines TRBV20-1 with TRBJ2-7, with D possibly TRBD2 on 6 matching bases. The CDR3 bases are TGCAGTGCTAGTACCGGGACTTATTTACGGGAGCAGTACTTC. It specifies CSASTGTYLREQYF.